Below, 8 T cell receptor beta chains from the same sample are listed, as sequenced in a study of cytomegalovirus exposure and HLA in healthy donors. Amplification used 60 Vbeta primers and 13 Jbeta primers. Sequencing used immunoSEQ multiplex PCR; TCRdb keeps in-frame clones, though not all of them. In the table there are 95,000 to 150,000 clones, about 10% of which are singletons. Sequenced sample: PBMCs. These receptors were obtained from a woman aged 18-30 years in good health and CMV-seropositive.

This chain joins TRBV6-5 and TRBJ2-7, with 8 bases identical to TRBD1. This CDR3 comprises 14 residues. Per germline, CDR1 MNHEY and CDR2 SVGAGI. With V trimmed by 2 bases and J by 6 bases, 6 bases remained unmatched. CDR3 nucleotides: TGTGCCAGCAGTTACGCAGAGACAGGGGTCGAGCAGTACTTC. This translates into CASSYAETGVEQYF.

The table lists this clone with a few counts. CDR3: CASSVTGMNTEAFF. CDR3 DNA sequence: TGTGCCAGCAGTGTAACGGGAATGAACACTGAAGCTTTCTTT. This chain uses TRBV2 with TRBJ1-1; no reliable D call. Trimming stripped 4 bases from V and 0 bases from J, with 9 bases between. Germline values: CDR1 SNHLY, CDR2 FYNNEI. The CDR3 contains 14 residues.

The rearrangement joins TRBV6-5 to TRBJ2-7; D is possibly TRBD1 (5 bases). There are 13 residues in the CDR3. Germline CDR1 MNHEY, CDR2 SVGAGI. V was cut by 8 bases and J by 5 bases, with 16 bases left in between. This CDR3 is CASGNTEGDEQYF. CDR3 bases: TGTGCCAGCGGAAATACAGAAGGGGACGAGCAGTACTTC.

This rearrangement joins TRBV5-1 to TRBJ1-1; D unresolved. CDR1 SGHRS and CDR2 YFSETQ come from the germline V gene. This CDR3 is 15 amino acids long. V dropped 3 bases and J dropped 3 bases, with 15 bases sitting between them. CDR3 in amino acids: CASSWARAEDTEAFF. The CDR3 nucleotides are TGCGCCAGCAGCTGGGCGCGGGCAGAGGACACTGAAGCTTTCTTT.

The chain has TRBV19 and TRBJ2-2; 9 bases are shared with TRBD2. The CDR3 is 17 residues long. V dropped 7 bases and J dropped 1; count of bases not matched to a gene: 10. The germline V gene has CDR1 LNHDA and CDR2 SQIVND (reference sequence). This CDR3 is CASKGQRLAVNTGELFF. CDR3 DNA sequence: TGTGCCAGTAAAGGACAAAGACTAGCGGTGAACACCGGGGAGCTGTTTTTT.

This clone was picked up many times. The rearrangement uses TRBV29-1 and TRBJ1-1; no definite D call. V lost 1 base, J lost 0 bases, and 6 bases lay in between. The CDR3 sequence is 13 residues long. Per the germline V gene, CDR1 is SQVTM and CDR2 is ANQGSEA. In DNA form, the CDR3 reads TGCAGCGTTGAAGGCCAGGTGAACACTGAAGCTTTCTTT. Protein sequence: CSVEGQVNTEAFF.

To note about this clone: This clone may be a read error of a much larger clone one base away. CDR3 sequence reads: CASSAREALYEKQYF. CDR3 nucleotide sequence: TGTGCCAGCAGTGCGAGGGAGGCACTCTACGAGAAGCAGTATTTT. The V call is TRBV28, the J call TRBJ2-3; weak D call: TRBD2 (6 bases). V was clipped by 5 bases and J by 11 bases, with 23 bases between them. The germline CDR1 and CDR2 sequences are MDHEN and SYDVKM. The CDR3 is made up of 15 amino acids.

The J gene is TRBJ1-3, the V gene TRBV4-1; D call uncertain. Germline assignment: CDR1 MGHRA and CDR2 YSYEKL. The CDR3 loop spans 15 amino acids. V lost 6 bases to trimming and J lost 7 bases, with 19 bases between them. CDR3 in DNA: TGCGCCAGCAGTACCCGTTTTTTGCGAGGGAACACCATATATTTT. Its translation is CASSTRFLRGNTIYF.